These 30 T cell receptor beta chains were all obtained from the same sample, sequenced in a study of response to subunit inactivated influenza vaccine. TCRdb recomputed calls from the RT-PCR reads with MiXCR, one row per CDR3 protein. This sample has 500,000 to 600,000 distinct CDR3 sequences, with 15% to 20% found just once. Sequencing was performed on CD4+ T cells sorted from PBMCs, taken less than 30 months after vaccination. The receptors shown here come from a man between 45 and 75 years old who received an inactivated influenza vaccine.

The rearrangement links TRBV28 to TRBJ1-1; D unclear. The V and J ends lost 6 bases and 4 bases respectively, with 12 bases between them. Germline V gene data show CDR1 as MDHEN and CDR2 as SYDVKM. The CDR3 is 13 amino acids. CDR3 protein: CASRRTPATEAFF. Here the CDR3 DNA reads TGTGCCAGCAGAAGAACCCCGGCCACTGAAGCTTTCTTT. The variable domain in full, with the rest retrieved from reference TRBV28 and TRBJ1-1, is DVKVTQSSRYLVKRTGEKVFLECVQDMDHENMFWYRQDPGLGLRLIYFSYDVKMKEKGDIPEGYSVSREKKERFSLILESASTNQTSMYLCASRRTPATEAFFGQGTRLTVV.

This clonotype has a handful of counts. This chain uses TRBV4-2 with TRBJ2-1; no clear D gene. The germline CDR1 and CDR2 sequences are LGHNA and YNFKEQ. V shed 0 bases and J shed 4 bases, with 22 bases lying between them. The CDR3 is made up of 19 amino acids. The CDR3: CASSQDNVERTKFYNEQFF. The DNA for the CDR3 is TGTGCCAGCAGCCAAGATAACGTTGAAAGGACGAAATTTTACAATGAGCAGTTCTTC.

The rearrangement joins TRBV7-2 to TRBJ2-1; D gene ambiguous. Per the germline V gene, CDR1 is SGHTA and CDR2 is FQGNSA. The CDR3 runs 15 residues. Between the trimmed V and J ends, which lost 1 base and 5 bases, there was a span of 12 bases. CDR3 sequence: CASSLGWLENNEQFF. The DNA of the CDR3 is TGTGCCAGCAGCTTAGGCTGGCTGGAAAACAATGAGCAGTTCTTC.

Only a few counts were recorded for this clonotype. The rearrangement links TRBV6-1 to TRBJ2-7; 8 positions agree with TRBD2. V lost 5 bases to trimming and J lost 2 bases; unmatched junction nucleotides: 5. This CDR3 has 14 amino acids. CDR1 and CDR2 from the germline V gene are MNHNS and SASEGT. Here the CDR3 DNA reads TGTGCCAGCAGTCCTAGACTAGCGCCCTACGAGCAGTACTTC. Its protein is CASSPRLAPYEQYF.

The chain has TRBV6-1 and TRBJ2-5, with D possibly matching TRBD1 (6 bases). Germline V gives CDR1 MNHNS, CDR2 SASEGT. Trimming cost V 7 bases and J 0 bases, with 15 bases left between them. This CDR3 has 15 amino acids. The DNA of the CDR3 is TGTGCCAGCACCAGGCTGGGGACAAACCAAGAGACCCAGTACTTC. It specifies CASTRLGTNQETQYF.

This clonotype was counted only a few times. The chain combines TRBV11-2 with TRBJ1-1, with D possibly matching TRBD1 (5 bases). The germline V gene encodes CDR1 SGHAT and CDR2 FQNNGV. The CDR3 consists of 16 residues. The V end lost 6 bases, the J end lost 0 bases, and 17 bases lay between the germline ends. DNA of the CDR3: TGTGCCAGCAGGCCAAGACAGCCCATGATGAACACTGAAGCTTTCTTT. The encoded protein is CASRPRQPMMNTEAFF.

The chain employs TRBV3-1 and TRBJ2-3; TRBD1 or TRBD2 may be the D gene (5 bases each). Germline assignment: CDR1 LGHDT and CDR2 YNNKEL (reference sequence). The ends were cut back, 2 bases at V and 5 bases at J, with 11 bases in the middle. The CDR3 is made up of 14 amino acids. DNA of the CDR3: TGTGCCAGCAGCCAAAGGGGAGACCGAGATACGCAGTATTTT. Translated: CASSQRGDRDTQYF.

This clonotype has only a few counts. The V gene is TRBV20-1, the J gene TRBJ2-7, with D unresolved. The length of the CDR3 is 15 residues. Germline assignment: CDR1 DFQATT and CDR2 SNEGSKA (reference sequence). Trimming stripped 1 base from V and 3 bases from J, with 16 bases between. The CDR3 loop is CSARGSAHSNYEQYF. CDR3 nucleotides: TGCAGTGCTAGAGGCTCGGCCCACTCCAACTACGAGCAGTACTTC.

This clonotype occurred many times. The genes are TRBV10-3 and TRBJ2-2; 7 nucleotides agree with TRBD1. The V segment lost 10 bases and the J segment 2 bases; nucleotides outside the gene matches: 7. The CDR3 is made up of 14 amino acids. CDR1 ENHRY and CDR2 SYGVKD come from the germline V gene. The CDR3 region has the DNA TGTGCCAACCGGGACAGCGCCAACACCGGGGAGCTGTTTTTT. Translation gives CANRDSANTGELFF.

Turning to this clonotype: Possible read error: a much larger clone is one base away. The DNA of the CDR3 is TGTGCCATCACAGGAGAGGTCGCGAACACCGGGGAGCTGTTTTTT. Encoded protein: CAITGEVANTGELFF. The chain links TRBV10-3 to TRBJ2-2, with unresolved D. Germline CDR1 and CDR2: ENHRY and SYGVKD. The CDR3 has 15 amino acids. Trimming pared 7 bases from V and 0 bases from J, leaving 12 bases between.

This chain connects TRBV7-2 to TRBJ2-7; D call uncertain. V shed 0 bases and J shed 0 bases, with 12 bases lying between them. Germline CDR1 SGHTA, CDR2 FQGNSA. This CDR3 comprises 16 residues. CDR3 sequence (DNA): TGTGCCAGCAGCTTAGCCCCGACTCAGAGCTCCTACGAGCAGTACTTC. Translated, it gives CASSLAPTQSSYEQYF.

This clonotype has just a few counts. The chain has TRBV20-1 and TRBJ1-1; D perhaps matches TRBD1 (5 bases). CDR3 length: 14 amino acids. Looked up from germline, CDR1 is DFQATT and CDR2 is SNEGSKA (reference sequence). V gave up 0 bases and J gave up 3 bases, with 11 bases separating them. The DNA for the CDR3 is TGCAGTGCTAGAGATTGGGGCCGATACACTGAAGCTTTCTTT. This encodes CSARDWGRYTEAFF.

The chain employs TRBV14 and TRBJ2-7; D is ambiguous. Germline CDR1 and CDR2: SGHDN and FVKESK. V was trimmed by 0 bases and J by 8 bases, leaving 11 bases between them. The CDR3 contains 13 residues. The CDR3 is CASSQDPVSQQYF. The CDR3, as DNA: TGTGCCAGCAGCCAAGACCCGGTGAGTCAGCAGTACTTC.

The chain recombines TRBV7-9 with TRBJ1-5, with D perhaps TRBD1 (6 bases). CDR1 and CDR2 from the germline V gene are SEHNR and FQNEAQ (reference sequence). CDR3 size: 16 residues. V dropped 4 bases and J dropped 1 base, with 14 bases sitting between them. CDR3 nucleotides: TGTGCCAGCAGCTCCAGCGGAGGGGGAAGCAATCAGCCCCAGCATTTT. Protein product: CASSSSGGGSNQPQHF.

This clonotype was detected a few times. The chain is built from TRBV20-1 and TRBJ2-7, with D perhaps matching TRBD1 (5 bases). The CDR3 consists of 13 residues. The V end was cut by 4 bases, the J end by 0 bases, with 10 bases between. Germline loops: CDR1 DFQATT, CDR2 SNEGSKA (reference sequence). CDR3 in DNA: TGCAGTGCTATGCTTGGGGCCTCCTACGAGCAGTACTTC. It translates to CSAMLGASYEQYF.

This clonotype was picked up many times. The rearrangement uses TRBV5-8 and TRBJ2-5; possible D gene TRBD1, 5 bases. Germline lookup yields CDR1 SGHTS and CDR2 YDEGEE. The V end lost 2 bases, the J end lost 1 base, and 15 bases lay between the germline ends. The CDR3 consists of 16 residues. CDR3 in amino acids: CASSFGAGRPQETQYF. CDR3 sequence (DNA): TGTGCCAGCAGCTTTGGGGCAGGTAGACCCCAAGAGACCCAGTACTTC. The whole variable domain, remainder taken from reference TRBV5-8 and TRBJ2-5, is EAGVTQSPTHLIKTRGQQATLRCSPISGHTSVYWYQQALGLGLQFLLWYDEGEERNRGNFPPRFSGRQFPNYSSELNVNALELEDSALYLCASSFGAGRPQETQYFGPGTRLLVL.

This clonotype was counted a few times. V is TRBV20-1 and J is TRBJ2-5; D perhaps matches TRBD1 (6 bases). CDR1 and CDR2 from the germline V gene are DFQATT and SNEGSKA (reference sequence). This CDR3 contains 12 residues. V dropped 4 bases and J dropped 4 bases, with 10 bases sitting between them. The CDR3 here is CSATRQAETQYF. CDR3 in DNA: TGCAGTGCTACTCGACAGGCAGAGACCCAGTACTTC.

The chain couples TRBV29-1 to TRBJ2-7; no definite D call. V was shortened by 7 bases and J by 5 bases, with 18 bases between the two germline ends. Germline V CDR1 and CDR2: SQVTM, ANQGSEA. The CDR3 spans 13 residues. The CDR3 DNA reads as TGCAGCGCCTTGGCAGACGTTGTAAACGAGCAGTACTTC. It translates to CSALADVVNEQYF.

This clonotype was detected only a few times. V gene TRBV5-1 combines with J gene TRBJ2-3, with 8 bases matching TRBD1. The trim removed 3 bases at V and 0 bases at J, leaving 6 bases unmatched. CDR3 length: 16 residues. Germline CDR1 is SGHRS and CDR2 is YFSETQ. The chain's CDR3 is CASSSTGAESTDTQYF. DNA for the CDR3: TGCGCCAGCAGCTCGACAGGGGCGGAAAGCACAGATACGCAGTATTTT.

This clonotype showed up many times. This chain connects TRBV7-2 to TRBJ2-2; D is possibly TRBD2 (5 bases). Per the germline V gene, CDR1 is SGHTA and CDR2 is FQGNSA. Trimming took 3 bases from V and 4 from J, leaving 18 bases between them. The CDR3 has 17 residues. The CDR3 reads CASSFGNGVASTGELFF. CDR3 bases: TGTGCCAGCAGCTTTGGAAACGGCGTAGCGTCCACCGGGGAGCTGTTTTTT.

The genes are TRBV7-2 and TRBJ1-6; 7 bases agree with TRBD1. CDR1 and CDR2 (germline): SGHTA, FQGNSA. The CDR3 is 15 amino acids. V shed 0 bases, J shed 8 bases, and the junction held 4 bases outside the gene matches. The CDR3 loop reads CASSLAQGEYSPLHF. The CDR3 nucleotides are TGTGCCAGCAGCTTAGCGCAGGGGGAGTATTCACCCCTCCACTTT.

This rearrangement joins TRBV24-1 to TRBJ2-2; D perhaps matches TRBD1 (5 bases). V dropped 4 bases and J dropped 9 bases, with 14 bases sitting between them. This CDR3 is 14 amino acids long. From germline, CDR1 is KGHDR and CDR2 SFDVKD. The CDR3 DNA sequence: TGTGCCACCAGTGACGACAGAACCGAACGGGAGCTGTTTTTT. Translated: CATSDDRTERELFF.

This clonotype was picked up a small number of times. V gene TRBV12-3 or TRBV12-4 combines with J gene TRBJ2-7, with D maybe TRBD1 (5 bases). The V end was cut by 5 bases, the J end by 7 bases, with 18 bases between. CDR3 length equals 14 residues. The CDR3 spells CASSISGSIREQYF. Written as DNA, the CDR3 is TGTGCCAGCAGTATATCAGGGTCTATACGGGAGCAGTACTTC.

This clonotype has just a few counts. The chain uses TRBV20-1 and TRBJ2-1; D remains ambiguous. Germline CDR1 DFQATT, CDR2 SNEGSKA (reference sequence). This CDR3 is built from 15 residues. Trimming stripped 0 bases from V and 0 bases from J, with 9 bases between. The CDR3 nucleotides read TGCAGTGCTAGAGACGTAGGAAGCTCCTACAATGAGCAGTTCTTC. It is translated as CSARDVGSSYNEQFF.

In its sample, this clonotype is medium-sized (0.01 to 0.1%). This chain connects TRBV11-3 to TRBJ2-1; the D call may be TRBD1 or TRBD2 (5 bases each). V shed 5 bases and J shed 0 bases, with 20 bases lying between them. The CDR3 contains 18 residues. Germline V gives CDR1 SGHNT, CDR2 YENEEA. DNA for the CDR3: TGTGCCAGCAGCCCCTCGGGACGGCTGCTAAGCTCCTACAATGAGCAGTTCTTC. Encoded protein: CASSPSGRLLSSYNEQFF.

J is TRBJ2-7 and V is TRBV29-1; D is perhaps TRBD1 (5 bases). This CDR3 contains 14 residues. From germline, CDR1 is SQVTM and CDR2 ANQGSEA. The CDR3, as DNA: TGCAGTACCAGTGACAGTTTTTCATCCTACGAGCAGTACTTC. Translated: CSTSDSFSSYEQYF.

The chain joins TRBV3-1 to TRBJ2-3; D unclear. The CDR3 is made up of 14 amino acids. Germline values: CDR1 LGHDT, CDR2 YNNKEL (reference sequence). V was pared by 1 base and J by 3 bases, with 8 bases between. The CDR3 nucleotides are TGTGCCAGCAGCCAAGGGCTTACGACAGATACGCAGTATTTT. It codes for CASSQGLTTDTQYF.

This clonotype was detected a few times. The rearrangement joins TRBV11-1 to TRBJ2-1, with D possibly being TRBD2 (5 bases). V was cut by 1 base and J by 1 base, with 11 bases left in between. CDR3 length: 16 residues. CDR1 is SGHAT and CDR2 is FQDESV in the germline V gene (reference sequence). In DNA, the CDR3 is TGTGCCAGCAGCTTAGTCGCGGGCCAATCCTACAATGAGCAGTTCTTC. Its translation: CASSLVAGQSYNEQFF.

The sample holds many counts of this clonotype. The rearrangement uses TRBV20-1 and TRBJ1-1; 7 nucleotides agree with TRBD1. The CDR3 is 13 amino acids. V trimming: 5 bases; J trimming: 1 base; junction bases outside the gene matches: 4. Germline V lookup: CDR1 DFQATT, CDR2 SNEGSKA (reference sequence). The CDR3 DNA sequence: TGCAGTGCTCCGGGACAGACGAACACTGAAGCTTTCTTT. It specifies CSAPGQTNTEAFF.

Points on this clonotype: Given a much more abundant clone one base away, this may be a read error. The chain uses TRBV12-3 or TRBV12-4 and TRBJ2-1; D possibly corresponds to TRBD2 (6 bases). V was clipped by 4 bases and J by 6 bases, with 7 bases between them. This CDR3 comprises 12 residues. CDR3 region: CASSWDFNEQFF. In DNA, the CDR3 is TGTGCCAGCAGTTGGGACTTCAATGAGCAGTTCTTC.